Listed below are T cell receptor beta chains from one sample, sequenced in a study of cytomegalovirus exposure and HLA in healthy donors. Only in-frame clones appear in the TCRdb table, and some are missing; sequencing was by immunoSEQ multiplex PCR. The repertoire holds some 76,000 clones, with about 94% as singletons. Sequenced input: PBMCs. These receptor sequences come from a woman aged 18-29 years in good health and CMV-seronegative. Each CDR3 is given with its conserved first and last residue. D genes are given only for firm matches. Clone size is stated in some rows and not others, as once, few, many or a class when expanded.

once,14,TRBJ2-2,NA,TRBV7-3,TGTGCCAGCAGCTTAAGTTTCGACACCGGGGAGCTGTTTTTT,CASSLSFDTGELFF
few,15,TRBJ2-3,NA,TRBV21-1,TGTGCCAGCCCCAGGGGGGAGAGGGGCACAGATACGCAGTATTTT,CASPRGERGTDTQYF
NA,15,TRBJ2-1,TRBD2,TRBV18,TGTGCCAGCTCGCAAGCGGGGGGGATCTACAATGAGCAGTTCTTC,CASSQAGGIYNEQFF
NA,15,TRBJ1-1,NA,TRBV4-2,TGTGCCAGCAGCCAAGATACAGGCTTTGGGACTGAAGCTTTCTTT,CASSQDTGFGTEAFF
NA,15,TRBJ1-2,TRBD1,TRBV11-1,TGTGCCAGCAGCTTCCTATCAGGGGGCAACTATGGCTACACCTTC,CASSFLSGGNYGYTF
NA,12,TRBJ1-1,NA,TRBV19,TGTGCCAGTAGTGTACAGAACACTGAAGCTTTCTTT,CASSVQNTEAFF
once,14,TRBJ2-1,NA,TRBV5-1,TGCGCCAGCAGCTTGTCTAGCAGCTACAATGAGCAGTTCTTC,CASSLSSSYNEQFF
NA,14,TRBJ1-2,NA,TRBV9,TGTGCCAGCAGCGTAGACAGTTACGACTATGGCTACACCTTC,CASSVDSYDYGYTF
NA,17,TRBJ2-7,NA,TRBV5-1,TGCGCCAGCAGCCACAACCGGGACACCCGGAGTCTATACGAGCAGTACTTC,CASSHNRDTRSLYEQYF
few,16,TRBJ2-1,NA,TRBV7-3,TGTGCCAGCAGCTTGGACAGCGGAGCCTCCTACAATGAGCAGTTCTTC,CASSLDSGASYNEQFF
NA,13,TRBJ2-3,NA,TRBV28,TGTGCCAGCAGTTTACTGAGCACAGATACGCAGTATTTT,CASSLLSTDTQYF
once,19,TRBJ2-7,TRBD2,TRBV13,TGTGCCAGCAGCTTAGGGGGGGGACTAGCGGGAGTCTCATCCTACGAGCAGTACTTC,CASSLGGGLAGVSSYEQYF
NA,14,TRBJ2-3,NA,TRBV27,TGTGCCAGCCGACAGTCTTTTCCCACAGATACGCAGTATTTT,CASRQSFPTDTQYF
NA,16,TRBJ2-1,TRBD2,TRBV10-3,TGTGCCATCGGTCTAGCGGGGGGCCGCTCCTACAATGAGCAGTTCTTC,CAIGLAGGRSYNEQFF
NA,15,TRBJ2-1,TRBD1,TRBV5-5,TGTGCCAGCAGCCCGGGGCAGGGGGCCATCAATGAGCAGTTCTTC,CASSPGQGAINEQFF
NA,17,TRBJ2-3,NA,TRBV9,TGTGCCAGCAGCCCCTTGTCTGGGGGCGCTAGCACAGATACGCAGTATTTT,CASSPLSGGASTDTQYF
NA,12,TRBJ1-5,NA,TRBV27,TGTGCCAGCAGAAGGGGGAATCAGCCCCAGCATTTT,CASRRGNQPQHF
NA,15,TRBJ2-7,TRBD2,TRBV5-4,TGTGCCAGCAGCCCCGGGACTAGATCCCCCTACGAGCAGTACTTC,CASSPGTRSPYEQYF
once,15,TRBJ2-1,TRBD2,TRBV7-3,TGTGCCAGCAGCTTACGGCTAGCGGGAGTCAATGAGCAGTTCTTC,CASSLRLAGVNEQFF